The 22 T cell receptor beta chains below come from one sample, sequenced in a study of T cells in pancreatic ductal adenocarcinoma. Surgery without prior neoadjuvant therapy was the treatment of the selected pancreatic ductal adenocarcinoma patients. Method: immunoSEQ multiplex PCR; TCRdb's copy keeps in-frame clones and lacks some. Here the sample spans around 31,000 clones, approximately 90% being singletons. The material sequenced was PBMCs. Receptor source: a human donor with pancreatic ductal adenocarcinoma.

The chain combines TRBV30 with TRBJ2-7; D is uncertain. There are 12 residues in the CDR3. The ends were cut back, 0 bases at V and 2 bases at J, with 5 bases in the middle. Germline CDR1 reads GTSNPN; CDR2 reads SVGIG (reference sequence). The CDR3 is CAWSVTAYEQYF. The CDR3 coding sequence is TGTGCCTGGAGTGTAACAGCCTACGAGCAGTACTTC.

The chain combines TRBV29-1 with TRBJ2-1, with TRBD1 matching over 9 bases. The trim removed 6 bases at V and 3 bases at J, leaving 12 bases unmatched. The germline V gene encodes CDR1 SQVTM and CDR2 ANQGSEA. The CDR3 loop spans 16 amino acids. The CDR3 DNA is TGCAGCGTCCGAAAAGTGCGGACAGGGGACTACAATGAGCAGTTCTTC. This encodes CSVRKVRTGDYNEQFF.

This sequence joins TRBV6-1 and TRBJ2-7; D perhaps matches TRBD2 (7 bases). Germline V gives CDR1 MNHNS, CDR2 SASEGT. The CDR3 length is 13 residues. V lost 4 bases and J 4 bases, leaving 11 bases between the germline ends. The CDR3 sequence is CASSAGGGYEQYF. DNA of the CDR3: TGTGCCAGCAGTGCGGGGGGCGGGTACGAGCAGTACTTC.

The V call is TRBV6-4, the J call TRBJ2-1; D is uncertain. V lost 0 bases, J lost 0 bases, and 9 bases lay in between. Germline values: CDR1 MRHNA, CDR2 SNTAGT. The CDR3 contains 16 residues. DNA of the CDR3: TGTGCCAGCAGTGACTCGGCACTTAGCTCCTACAATGAGCAGTTCTTC. Translated: CASSDSALSSYNEQFF.

The CDR3 loop is CASSPMTVKRDNEQFF. The DNA of the CDR3 is TGTGCCAGCAGTCCCATGACAGTGAAGAGGGACAATGAGCAGTTCTTC. J is TRBJ2-1 and V is TRBV27; the D call may be TRBD1 or TRBD2 (5 bases each). CDR1 MNHEY and CDR2 SMNVEV come from the germline V gene (reference sequence). The CDR3 has 16 residues. V was shortened by 5 bases and J by 5 bases, with 19 bases between the two germline ends.

The CDR3 sequence is CASSLEGQARNTGELFF. In DNA form, the CDR3 reads TGCGCCAGCAGCTTGGAAGGACAGGCGAGGAACACCGGGGAGCTGTTTTTT. V is TRBV5-1 and J is TRBJ2-2; 7 nucleotides match TRBD1. The CDR3 spans 17 residues. The V and J ends lost 0 bases and 1 base, in that order; junction bases with no gene match: 6. Germline CDR1 reads SGHRS; CDR2 reads YFSETQ.

The chain joins TRBV5-1 to TRBJ1-5; 7 bases are shared with TRBD1. This CDR3 region has 14 residues. Germline CDR1 SGHRS, CDR2 YFSETQ. V shed 5 bases, J shed 5 bases, and the junction held 7 bases outside the gene matches. The CDR3 is CASRATGADQPQHF. As DNA, the CDR3 is TGCGCCAGCAGAGCCACAGGGGCCGATCAGCCCCAGCATTTT.

The chain recombines TRBV29-1 with TRBJ2-3, with D maybe TRBD2 (5 bases). The CDR3 loop spans 14 amino acids. Looked up from germline, CDR1 is SQVTM and CDR2 is ANQGSEA. Between the trimmed V and J ends, which lost 4 bases and 0 bases, there was a span of 11 bases. CDR3 residues: CSVGFGGSTDTQYF. The CDR3 DNA reads TGCAGCGTTGGGTTTGGCGGGAGCACAGATACGCAGTATTTT.

About this clone: The junction departs from germline at one end; a sequencing error may be responsible. The chain couples TRBV7-7 to TRBJ2-5, with D possibly matching TRBD1 (6 bases). The CDR3 loop spans 14 amino acids. From germline, CDR1 is SSHAT and CDR2 FNYEAQ (reference sequence). The CDR3 bases are TGTGCTAGCAGCTTAGGTGGGGGCCGGGAGACCCAGTACTTC. It is translated as CASSLGGGRETQYF.

The chain's CDR3 is CASRAGHGNTEAFF. CDR3 sequence (DNA): TGTGCCAGTAGGGCCGGACACGGGAACACTGAAGCTTTCTTT. The chain recombines TRBV19 with TRBJ1-1; the D gene is possibly TRBD1 (5 bases). Germline values: CDR1 LNHDA, CDR2 SQIVND (reference sequence). The V and J ends lost 6 bases and 1 base respectively, with 12 bases between them. This CDR3 has 14 amino acids. The full variable domain, with the rest looked up from reference TRBV19 and TRBJ1-1, is DGGITQSPKYLFRKEGQNVTLSCEQNLNHDAMYWYRQDPGQGLRLIYYSQIVNDFQKGDIAEGYSVSREKKESFPLTVTSAQKNPTAFYLCASRAGHGNTEAFFGQGTRLTVV.

The V and J genes are TRBV5-4 and TRBJ2-1; D perhaps matches TRBD1 (5 bases). V lost 1 base, J lost 9 bases, and 5 bases lay in between. In germline, CDR1 is SGHNT, CDR2 YYREEE (reference sequence). This CDR3 is built from 11 residues. CDR3: CASSLRGEQFF. The DNA for the CDR3 is TGTGCCAGCAGCTTGAGGGGTGAGCAGTTCTTC.

The chain carries TRBV7-2 and TRBJ2-7; 10 positions agree with TRBD2. This CDR3 region has 14 residues. The V and J ends lost 5 bases and 6 bases, in that order; junction bases with no gene match: 7. Germline V gives CDR1 SGHTA, CDR2 FQGNSA. The CDR3 sequence: CASSRSSGSGEQYF. The CDR3 DNA reads TGTGCCAGCAGCCGATCTAGCGGGAGCGGCGAGCAGTACTTC.

The chain carries TRBV6-1 and TRBJ2-2, with D possibly matching TRBD1 (6 bases). CDR3 length: 14 residues. Germline loops: CDR1 MNHNS, CDR2 SASEGT. Trimming pared 11 bases from V and 6 bases from J, leaving 19 bases between. CDR3 DNA sequence: TGTGCCGCTCAACGGGATGGGGGCCCCGGGGAGCTGTTTTTT. It specifies CAAQRDGGPGELFF.

The chain couples TRBV9 to TRBJ2-5; D gene unclear. Gene TRBJ2-7 matches the end of the DNA better, so the J call may be wrong. Per germline, CDR1 SGDLS and CDR2 YYNGEE. The CDR3 length is 14 residues. The CDR3 region is CASSVSGSGYEQYF. As DNA, the CDR3 is TGTGCCAGCAGCGTATCCGGTTCTGGATACGAGCAGTACTTC.

The V and J genes are TRBV6-1 and TRBJ1-2, with 7 positions matching TRBD1. This CDR3 has 15 residues. V trimming: 4 bases; J trimming: 7 bases; junction bases outside the gene matches: 12. Looked up from germline, CDR1 is MNHNS and CDR2 is SASEGT. This chain's CDR3 is CASSVVVTGNVGYTF. CDR3 nucleotides: TGTGCCAGCAGTGTTGTCGTGACAGGGAACGTTGGCTACACCTTC.

This clone was seen more than once but under ten times. The chain combines TRBV18 with TRBJ1-1; 8 nucleotides line up with TRBD1. CDR1 and CDR2 from the germline V gene are KGHSH and LQKENI. V shed 3 bases, J shed 6 bases, and the junction held 6 bases outside the gene matches. The CDR3 is 14 residues long. The CDR3 is CASSPGTGSSEAFF. In nucleotides, the CDR3 is TGTGCCAGCTCACCCGGGACAGGAAGCTCTGAAGCTTTCTTT. The full variable domain, rest sourced from reference TRBV18 and TRBJ1-1, is NAGVMQNPRHLVRRRGQEARLRCSPMKGHSHVYWYRQLPEEGLKFMVYLQKENIIDESGMPKERFSAEFPKEGPSILRIQQVVRGDSAAYFCASSPGTGSSEAFFGQGTRLTVV.

The chain combines TRBV18 with TRBJ2-1, with 8 bases aligning to TRBD2. Germline trimming cut 3 bases from V and 3 bases from J; bases unmatched to any gene: 7. Germline V gene lookup returns CDR1 KGHSH and CDR2 LQKENI. The CDR3 has 16 amino acids. For the CDR3, the DNA is TGTGCCAGCTCACCCGACTTAGCGGGATTCTACAATGAGCAGTTCTTC. Encoded protein: CASSPDLAGFYNEQFF.

J is TRBJ2-3 and V is TRBV10-3; 11 bases agree with TRBD2. There are 14 residues in the CDR3. The V and J ends lost 8 bases and 1 base, in that order; junction bases with no gene match: 2. Looked up from germline, CDR1 is ENHRY and CDR2 is SYGVKD. CDR3 residues: CAIGTSGRTDTQYF. Here the CDR3 DNA reads TGTGCCATCGGGACTAGCGGCCGCACAGATACGCAGTATTTT.

The chain has TRBV5-4 and TRBJ2-7; D gene uncertain. This CDR3 has 15 residues. The ends were cut back, 0 bases at V and 0 bases at J, with 10 bases in the middle. Germline V lookup: CDR1 SGHNT, CDR2 YYREEE (reference sequence). The CDR3, as DNA: TGTGCCAGCAGCTTGGGCGCGAGTAGCTCCTACGAGCAGTACTTC. This sequence encodes CASSLGASSSYEQYF.

The chain uses TRBV6-1 and TRBJ1-2, with D tentatively TRBD1 (5 bases). Germline V gives CDR1 MNHNS, CDR2 SASEGT. The CDR3 has 13 residues. V dropped 3 bases and J dropped 4 bases, with 9 bases sitting between them. In nucleotides, the CDR3 is TGTGCCAGCAGTGAGAGGGGAAGCTATGGCTACACCTTC. As protein: CASSERGSYGYTF.

The chain uses TRBV18 and TRBJ2-1; D is tentatively TRBD1 or TRBD2 (5 bases each). This CDR3 is built from 13 residues. CDR1 and CDR2 from the germline V gene are KGHSH and LQKENI. V lost 3 bases, J lost 10 bases, and 13 bases lay in between. Here the CDR3 DNA reads TGTGCCAGCTCACCGGGGGTAGGTCTCGAGCAGTTCTTC. Its protein is CASSPGVGLEQFF.

The genes are TRBV5-1 and TRBJ2-1; TRBD2 is a possible D gene (6 bases). The germline gives CDR1 SGHRS, CDR2 YFSETQ. Between the trimmed V and J ends, which lost 1 base and 8 bases, there was a span of 13 bases. CDR3 length: 14 amino acids. In DNA, the CDR3 is TGCGCCAGCAGCTTGACTAGCCGAGCCGATGAGCAGTTCTTC. Its protein is CASSLTSRADEQFF.